The rows below give T cell receptor beta chains drawn from one sample of a study of CD8 T cells in ankylosing spondylitis. Via MiXCR, TCRdb re-called the 5' RACE reads, giving one row per CDR3 protein. The data show hundreds of thousands of distinct CDR3 sequences, more than 25% seen once. The sample taken for sequencing was blood, either unsorted or a sorted T cell fraction (not recorded which). These receptors originate from a male donor with ankylosing spondylitis. CDR3s include the opening cysteine and the closing phenylalanine or tryptophan. D genes are given only for firm matches. For some rows the clone size is stated as once, few or many, or as a class when expanded; others skip it.

abundance: few
d_gene: TRBD2
v_gene: TRBV6-1
j_gene: TRBJ2-3
CDR3nt: TGTGCCAGCAGTGGGGTCGGCGGGAGGTTTGGGGGTTCGCAGTATTTT
CDR3aa: CASSGVGGRFGGSQYF

abundance: NA
d_gene: TRBD1
v_gene: TRBV5-5
j_gene: TRBJ1-4
CDR3nt: TGTGCCAGCAGCTTGAGGACAGGGGATGAAAAACTGTTTTTT
CDR3aa: CASSLRTGDEKLFF

abundance: few
d_gene: NA
v_gene: TRBV20-1
j_gene: TRBJ2-1
CDR3nt: TGCAGTGCTGTGGGCTCCGACGGCCAATTCTTC
CDR3aa: CSAVGSDGQFF

abundance: few
d_gene: NA
v_gene: TRBV20-1
j_gene: TRBJ2-5
CDR3nt: TGCAGTTCCTCTATCGGAGCGGGTGAGACCCAGTACTTC
CDR3aa: CSSSIGAGETQYF

abundance: NA
d_gene: NA
v_gene: TRBV6-1
j_gene: TRBJ2-2
CDR3nt: TGTGCCAGCACCGCCTGGCGCGACACCGGGGAGCTGTTTTTT
CDR3aa: CASTAWRDTGELFF

abundance: NA
d_gene: NA
v_gene: TRBV4-2
j_gene: TRBJ2-1
CDR3nt: TGTGCCAGCAGCCAAGACCCGGGAGCTGTCTACAATGAGCAGTTCTTC
CDR3aa: CASSQDPGAVYNEQFF

abundance: NA
d_gene: TRBD2
v_gene: TRBV6-1
j_gene: TRBJ2-1
CDR3nt: TGTGCCAGCAGTCGTAGCGGGAGAACTTACAATGAGCAGTTCTTC
CDR3aa: CASSRSGRTYNEQFF

abundance: many
d_gene: NA
v_gene: TRBV29-1
j_gene: TRBJ2-2
CDR3nt: TGCAGCGCCCCCGGACCTGCAACCACCGGGGAGCTGTTTTTT
CDR3aa: CSAPGPATTGELFF

abundance: few
d_gene: NA
v_gene: TRBV7-2
j_gene: TRBJ2-5
CDR3nt: TGTGCCAGCAGCTTAGGTGGGGCTTTGAAGACCCAGTACTTC
CDR3aa: CASSLGGALKTQYF

abundance: NA
d_gene: NA
v_gene: TRBV28
j_gene: TRBJ2-7
CDR3nt: TGTGCCAGCAGACTAACTAGAACCTACGAGCAGTACTTC
CDR3aa: CASRLTRTYEQYF

abundance: NA
d_gene: NA
v_gene: TRBV5-6
j_gene: TRBJ2-2
CDR3nt: TGTGCCAGCAGCCCCACCCAGATCACCGGGGAGCTGTTTTTT
CDR3aa: CASSPTQITGELFF